This T cell receptor (beta chain) was identified during a study of T cells in Graves' hyperthyroidism and ophthalmopathy. The study, taken as a whole, reports: Expanded thyroid clonotypes (above 0.001) were mostly also found in blood.

RNA transcripts yielded amplified TCR beta CDR3 regions. Carried out on the TCR CDR3, a first-round RT-PCR used the HTBI primer set. A single record per CDR3 protein comes from TCRdb applying MiXCR to the multiplex PCR reads. The sample lists roughly 740,000 distinct CDR3 sequences; about 17% were seen once. Participants, patients aged 18 to 65, had newly diagnosed hyperthyroidism with a duration under 2 months. The study left out patients who had uncontrolled infection, other autoimmune disease, pregnancy or lactation. PBMCs were derived from around 10 ml fresh peripheral blood. This clonotype has a count of ten or more. The antigen remains undetermined. Trimming removed 4 bases at V and 1 base at J, with 7 bases between. CDR3 length: 13 residues.

This clonotype was sampled from a man aged 18 to 29 with Graves' hyperthyroidism. The rearrangement links TRBV12-3 or TRBV12-4 to TRBJ2-5; no reliable D call. Sequencing was done on a sample of blood. The DNA for the CDR3 is TGTGCCAGCAGTTCGACAACCCAAGAGACCCAGTACTTC. This encodes CASSSTTQETQYF.